This TCR beta chain was recorded in a study of immune heterogeneity within non-small cell lung tumors. General study points: Individual patients had largely distinct high-frequency T-cell receptor beta clonotypes.

This clonotype was detected ten times or more. Antigen specificity is unknown. Per sample, 450 to 600 ng of bulk tumor genomic DNA was the template used. In surgery, several biopsies were collected from each primary tumor at widely spaced sites. Undergoing curative surgery were patients whose non-small cell lung cancer was untreated and newly diagnosed. Germline values: CDR1 DFQATT, CDR2 SNEGSKA (reference sequence). V lost 0 bases, J lost 4 bases, and 13 bases lay in between. This CDR3 spans 14 amino acids. Multiplex PCR amplified the TCR beta CDR3 region. Its first round ran for around 10 cycles with 32 V and 13 J primers. TCRdb re-derived calls from the multiplex PCR reads in MiXCR, one entry per CDR3 protein. The sample has over 9,000 distinct CDR3 sequences; around 29% are singletons.

Material for sequencing was lung tumor tissue. The chain recombines TRBV20-1 with TRBJ2-7; a weak D match, TRBD1 (6 bases). This receptor was obtained from a man aged 45-65 years with non-small cell lung cancer. DNA for the CDR3: TGCAGTGCTAGAGATAGTGTGAGGGGGTACGAGCAGTACTTC. The encoded protein is CSARDSVRGYEQYF.